This is a list of T cell receptor beta chains from one sample in a study of regulatory T cells in long-lasting Graves disease. TCRdb re-analysed the multiplex PCR reads in MiXCR, keeping a single row per CDR3 protein. The sample includes hundreds of thousands of distinct CDR3 sequences, 15% of them seen just once. These records were also assigned to another study, of T cells in Graves' hyperthyroidism and ophthalmopathy.

The input for sequencing was peripheral blood mononuclear cells (PBMCs), taken at new diagnosis, from a patient treated with antithyroid drugs. Source of these receptors: a woman aged 40 to 55 with Graves disease. CDR3s include the opening cysteine and the closing phenylalanine or tryptophan. The D gene is left open where the match is weak. Size tells how often a clone was seen (once, few, many) or the class of an expanded clone, and some rows leave it out.

>TRBV12-3/TRBV12-4|TRBJ2-7|-|-
TGTGCCAGCAGTTTATACTCGCCTCGGGAGCAGTACTTC
CASSLYSPREQYF
>TRBV25-1|TRBJ2-3|few|-
TGTGCCAGCAGTGAATTCGGGACAAGCACAGATACGCAGTATTTT
CASSEFGTSTDTQYF
>TRBV12-3/TRBV12-4|TRBJ2-5|many|-
TGTGCCAGCAGCGATAGCAGTCGTGAGACCCAGTACTTC
CASSDSSRETQYF
>TRBV20-1|TRBJ2-3|many|-
TGCAGTGCTAGACCGCCAGGAGACACAGATACGCAGTATTTT
CSARPPGDTDTQYF
>TRBV2|TRBJ2-3|many|-
TGTGCCAGCAGTGTCCCAGATACGCAGTATTTT
CASSVPDTQYF
>TRBV5-1|TRBJ1-6|few|TRBD1
TGCGCCAGCAGCGGGAGGACAGGGGACGATTCACCCCTCCACTTT
CASSGRTGDDSPLHF
>TRBV18|TRBJ2-1|-|-
TGTGCCAGCTCACCACCGTCTTTACAGGGTGGGCTAGGGCCGCAGTTCTTC
CASSPPSLQGGLGPQFF
>TRBV20-1|TRBJ2-5|many|-
TGCAGTGCTAGAGCAGGGTTGGCCCAGTACTTC
CSARAGLAQYF
>TRBV7-6|TRBJ2-5|many|TRBD2
TGTGCCAGCAGTTCCGGACTAGTCCAAGGTGGGACCCAGTACTTC
CASSSGLVQGGTQYF
>TRBV12-3/TRBV12-4|TRBJ1-3|few|-
TGTGCCAGCAGTCTAGGACATCCATCCTCTGGAAACACCATATATTTT
CASSLGHPSSGNTIYF
>TRBV2|TRBJ2-7|many|-
TGTGCCAGCGGAGGCCAGGCCTACGAGCAGTACTTC
CASGGQAYEQYF
>TRBV28|TRBJ2-5|-|TRBD1
TGTGCCAGCAGTTTCCCCTTACGCCTCGACAGGGTGGAAGAGACCCAGTACTTC
CASSFPLRLDRVEETQYF
>TRBV30|TRBJ2-7|-|-
TGTGCCTGGGACCCAGGGGTCGGGTACGAGCAGTACTTC
CAWDPGVGYEQYF
>TRBV5-1|TRBJ2-4|few|-
TGCGCCAGCAGCCCCGAGGGGGTAGGGGTAGCCAAAAACATTCAGTACTTC
CASSPEGVGVAKNIQYF
>TRBV27|TRBJ2-2|many|-
TGTGCCACCGGCAGGACGGGGAACACCGGGGAGCTGTTTTTT
CATGRTGNTGELFF
>TRBV19|TRBJ1-4|many|-
TGTGCCAGTAGTATCCTGGCGGGACGAGAAGAGGGTGAAAAACTGTTTTTT
CASSILAGREEGEKLFF
>TRBV2|TRBJ2-5|many|TRBD1
TGTGCCAGCAGACCGACAGGGGGCGTAGAGACCCAGTACTTC
CASRPTGGVETQYF
>TRBV18|TRBJ2-7|-|-
TGTGCCAGCTCACCGGACCCCATGTTTTTCGACGAGCAGTACTTC
CASSPDPMFFDEQYF
>TRBV12-3/TRBV12-4|TRBJ1-1|many|-
TGTGCCAGCAGCGTGGGTGGGATTAACACTGAAGCTTTCTTT
CASSVGGINTEAFF
>TRBV5-8|TRBJ1-4|many|-
TGTGCCAGCAGCTTGGCGGGAATAAATGAAAAACTGTTTTTT
CASSLAGINEKLFF